These 8 T cell receptor beta chains were all obtained from the same sample, sequenced in a study of multiple sclerosis patients with progressive multifocal leukoencephalopathy. Using immunoSEQ multiplex PCR, the repertoire was profiled, and TCRdb retains in-frame clones only, with some absent. Counted here are roughly 32,000 clones, more than 85% occurring once; the ten biggest clones make up about 3.2%. Time point indicated: time of PML onset. The sequenced sample was PBMCs, obtained from a patient treated with natalizumab. These receptors originate from a human donor with progressive multifocal leukoencephalopathy.

J is TRBJ2-7 and V is TRBV19; 7 nucleotides align to TRBD1. Unmatched junction bases numbered 9, after V lost 5 bases and J lost 5 bases. This CDR3 spans 14 amino acids. The germline V gene encodes CDR1 LNHDA and CDR2 SQIVND (reference sequence). The CDR3 region has the DNA TGTGCCAGTAGTCCGGGACAGACGCGTCACGAGCAGTACTTC. Translation gives CASSPGQTRHEQYF.

V gene TRBV30 combines with J gene TRBJ2-1; 12 nucleotides align to TRBD2. Germline V lookup: CDR1 GTSNPN, CDR2 SVGIG (reference sequence). Losses at the gene ends were 3 bases for V and 8 bases for J; bases not matched to a gene: 11. The length of the CDR3 is 16 residues. The DNA of the CDR3 is TGTGCCTGGAGGCCGCTAGCGGGAGGGCCGAGCGATGAGCAGTTCTTC. Encoded protein: CAWRPLAGGPSDEQFF.

The chain joins TRBV6-1 to TRBJ2-5, with 12 bases fitting TRBD2. The end of the DNA is better explained by TRBJ2-7, so the J call may be wrong. Germline values: CDR1 MNHNS, CDR2 SASEGT. The CDR3 totals 14 residues. CDR3 residues: CASKLAGGPYEQYF. DNA for the CDR3: TGTGCCAGCAAACTAGCGGGAGGTCCCTACGAGCAGTACTTC.

J is TRBJ1-4 and V is TRBV5-4; D is undetermined. This CDR3 contains 14 residues. From germline, CDR1 is SGHNT and CDR2 YYREEE (reference sequence). The V and J ends lost 1 base and 8 bases respectively, with 12 bases between them. The CDR3 bases are TGTGCCAGCAGCTTGCGTGACACGGAGGAAAAACTGTTTTTT. Amino acid sequence: CASSLRDTEEKLFF.

The V call is TRBV4-3, the J call TRBJ1-2, with D perhaps matching TRBD1 (5 bases). Looked up from germline, CDR1 is LGHNA and CDR2 is YSLEER. The CDR3 totals 14 residues. V shed 0 bases and J shed 8 bases, with 13 bases lying between them. The CDR3 loop reads CASSQDWAGWGYTF. The CDR3 DNA is TGCGCCAGCAGCCAAGATTGGGCAGGGTGGGGCTACACCTTC.

V and J are TRBV9 and TRBJ2-1; 9 bases agree with TRBD2. The germline V gene has CDR1 SGDLS and CDR2 YYNGEE. V lost 5 bases, J lost 8 bases, and 14 bases stayed unmatched. This CDR3 region has 16 residues. The CDR3 DNA is TGTGCCAGCAGTGATGAGGGTAGCGGGAGCCCCCATGAGCAGTTCTTC. Protein sequence: CASSDEGSGSPHEQFF.

The chain recombines TRBV5-8 with TRBJ2-7; 8 positions agree with TRBD1. From germline, CDR1 is SGHTS and CDR2 YDEGEE. The CDR3 is 14 residues long. V lost 5 bases, J lost 3 bases, and 7 bases stayed unmatched. The CDR3 DNA is TGTGCCAGCAGAGAGACAGGGGCTCTCTACGAGCAGTACTTC. Its protein is CASRETGALYEQYF.

The chain couples TRBV30 to TRBJ2-2, with D possibly being TRBD2 (6 bases). Trimming removed 5 bases from V and 7 bases from J, with 17 bases in between. This CDR3 spans 14 amino acids. Germline values: CDR1 GTSNPN, CDR2 SVGIG (reference sequence). This CDR3 is CAWGGTPLVGELFF. The CDR3 nucleotides read TGTGCCTGGGGAGGGACTCCTTTGGTCGGGGAGCTGTTTTTT. The full variable domain, with the rest looked up from reference TRBV30 and TRBJ2-2, is SQTIHQWPATLVQPVGSPLSLECTVEGTSNPNLYWYRQAAGRGLQLLFYSVGIGQISSEVPQNLSASRPQDRQFILSSKKLLLSDSGFYLCAWGGTPLVGELFFGEGSRLTVL.